This is a list of T cell receptor beta chains from one sample in a study of shared clonotypes between healthy human individuals. Only in-frame clones appear in the TCRdb table, and some are missing; sequencing was by immunoSEQ multiplex PCR. The sample includes about 1 million clones, around 74% of them seen just once. The source material was memory CD4+ T cells sorted from blood. The receptors were sampled from a man younger than 35 in good health. The CDR3 runs from the conserved cysteine through the conserved F or W. The order of the fields is J gene, V gene, clone size, D gene, CDR3 protein, CDR3 DNA. The D gene is left open where the match is weak. Size values are once, few and many counts, or a class for expanded clones, and some rows have none.

>TRBJ2-7|TRBV6-1|.|.
CASSESGPYEQYF
TGTGCCAGCAGTGAATCGGGACCCTACGAGCAGTACTTC
>TRBJ1-1|TRBV15|.|.
CATSRGYQGAAEAFF
TGTGCCACCAGCAGAGGTTACCAAGGGGCCGCTGAAGCTTTCTTT
>TRBJ2-1|TRBV5-4|.|TRBD2
CASSLGLAGFGEQFF
TGTGCCAGCAGCTTAGGACTAGCGGGATTTGGGGAGCAGTTCTTC
>TRBJ2-5|TRBV5-4|.|.
CASSPQRAGAETQYF
TGTGCCAGCAGCCCCCAGCGGGCAGGGGCGGAGACCCAGTACTTC
>TRBJ2-7|TRBV10-3|.|.
CAISDGSYEQYF
TGTGCCATCAGTGACGGAAGTTACGAGCAGTACTTC
>TRBJ2-4|TRBV19|few|.
CASSKGSHAKNIQYF
TGTGCCAGTAGTAAGGGCAGCCATGCCAAAAACATTCAGTACTTC
>TRBJ2-1|TRBV5-6|few|.
CASSFQGRNEQFF
TGTGCCAGCAGCTTCCAGGGTCGGAATGAGCAGTTCTTC
>TRBJ2-7|TRBV28|.|.
CASRASYEQYF
TGTGCCAGCAGGGCCAGCTACGAGCAGTACTTC
>TRBJ2-1|TRBV19|once|.
CASSRPQLDNEQFF
TGTGCCAGTAGTAGACCCCAACTCGACAATGAGCAGTTCTTC
>TRBJ1-2|TRBV5-1|.|.
CASSFPGTGNYGYTF
TGCGCCAGCAGCTTCCCCGGGACCGGAAACTATGGCTACACCTTC
>TRBJ2-7|TRBV7-2|few|.
CASSSRGIQRPSAGEQYF
TGTGCCAGCAGCTCTAGGGGGATCCAGAGACCCTCGGCGGGGGAGCAGTACTTC
>TRBJ1-6|TRBV7-3|.|TRBD1
CASSWTGSGSPLHF
TGTGCCAGCAGTTGGACAGGGAGTGGGTCACCCCTCCACTTT
>TRBJ2-1|TRBV10-2|.|TRBD2
CATSTSGGAAGEQFF
TGCGCCACCTCGACTAGCGGGGGGGCCGCTGGTGAGCAGTTCTTC
>TRBJ1-1|TRBV2|.|.
CASSPTPRVNTEAFF
TGTGCCAGCAGCCCTACTCCCAGGGTGAACACTGAAGCTTTCTTT
>TRBJ2-3|TRBV7-2|few|.
CASSLEGGAYTDTQYF
TGTGCCAGCAGCTTAGAGGGGGGGGCGTACACAGATACGCAGTATTTT
>TRBJ2-3|TRBV5-1|.|.
CASSDSQGPTDTQYF
TGCGCCAGCTCGGACAGTCAAGGCCCCACAGATACGCAGTATTTT
>TRBJ2-4|TRBV30|.|.
CAWSRGRAQNIQYF
TGTGCCTGGAGTAGAGGCAGGGCGCAAAACATTCAGTACTTC
>TRBJ2-3|TRBV7-6|.|.
CASSLAFSDTQYF
TGTGCCAGCAGCTTAGCCTTCTCAGATACGCAGTATTTT
>TRBJ1-2|TRBV30|.|TRBD1
CAWSFTGGIGYTF
TGTGCCTGGAGTTTCACAGGGGGCATAGGCTACACCTTC
>TRBJ1-1|TRBV5-4|.|.
CASSLRYTEAFF
TGTGCCAGCAGCTTGAGATACACTGAAGCTTTCTTT
>TRBJ2-1|TRBV4-1|.|TRBD1
CASSPRDRGVVEQFF
TGTGCCAGCAGCCCCCGGGACAGGGGGGTCGTTGAGCAGTTCTTC
>TRBJ2-7|TRBV7-9|.|TRBD1
CASSLTRGHAYEQYF
TGTGCCAGCAGCTTAACCAGGGGGCACGCCTACGAGCAGTACTTC
>TRBJ2-3|TRBV28|.|TRBD1
CASSLRGQGAIRTDTQYF
TGTGCCAGCAGTTTGAGAGGACAGGGGGCGATTCGCACAGATACGCAGTATTTT
>TRBJ2-7|TRBV30|.|TRBD1
CAWRPRDRASYEQYF
TGTGCCTGGCGTCCCCGGGACAGGGCTTCCTACGAGCAGTACTTC
>TRBJ2-5|TRBV9|.|.
CASSVDEGLQETQYF
TGTGCCAGCAGCGTAGATGAGGGTTTACAAGAGACCCAGTACTTC
>TRBJ2-3|TRBV28|.|.
CASSQPPDLTDTQYF
TGTGCCAGCAGCCAACCCCCGGACCTCACAGATACGCAGTATTTT
>TRBJ1-5|TRBV19|few|.
CASSITRGNNQPQHF
TGTGCCAGTAGTATCACAAGGGGGAACAATCAGCCCCAGCATTTT
>TRBJ2-5|TRBV9|.|.
CASSVGPSQETQYF
TGTGCCAGCAGCGTAGGACCGAGCCAAGAGACCCAGTACTTC
>TRBJ1-4|TRBV30|.|.
CAFGEGYEGEKLFF
TGTGCCTTCGGGGAAGGGTATGAGGGTGAAAAACTGTTTTTT
>TRBJ2-1|TRBV27|.|TRBD1
CASSQDRGNDEQFF
TGTGCCAGCAGCCAGGACAGGGGGAATGATGAGCAGTTCTTC
>TRBJ2-3|TRBV5-1|.|.
CASSMGGSTDTQYF
TGCGCCAGCAGTATGGGCGGGAGCACAGATACGCAGTATTTT
>TRBJ2-3|TRBV28|.|.
CASSRGSTDTQYF
TGTGCCAGCAGTCGGGGAAGCACAGATACGCAGTATTTT
>TRBJ2-7|TRBV11-2|.|.
CASSPAPGGRPWDEQYF
TGTGCCAGCAGCCCCGCCCCGGGGGGCCGACCGTGGGACGAGCAGTACTTC
>TRBJ2-7|TRBV18|.|.
CASSPTAGSYEQYF
TGTGCCAGCTCACCAACGGCAGGCTCCTACGAGCAGTACTTC
>TRBJ1-2|TRBV9|many|.
CASSVDPAGLNGYTF
TGTGCCAGCAGCGTAGATCCCGCAGGGTTGAATGGCTACACCTTC
>TRBJ2-5|TRBV6-5|.|.
CASRPGARETQYF
TGTGCCAGCAGGCCGGGGGCGCGGGAGACCCAGTACTTC
>TRBJ1-1|TRBV6-5|.|.
CARRADSRNTEAFF
TGTGCCAGACGCGCGGACAGTAGGAACACTGAAGCTTTCTTT